These 23 T cell receptor beta chains came from one sample sequenced in a study of blood T cell repertoires in COVID-19. Profiling relied on immunoSEQ multiplex PCR, and the TCRdb table lists in-frame clones only, not all of them. Here the sample spans roughly 100,000 clones, approximately 86% being singletons. Sequencing input: peripheral blood. All receptors derive from a human donor in a cohort sampled during active COVID-19.

CDR3 DNA sequence: TGTGCCAGCAGTTATCGGACAGGGGGCAACCTCCTAGGGTCCTACAATGAGCAGTTCTTC. Its protein product is CASSYRTGGNLLGSYNEQFF. The rearrangement joins TRBV6-2 or TRBV6-3 to TRBJ2-1, with TRBD1 matching over 11 bases. The CDR3 is 20 amino acids. The germline gives CDR1 MNHEY, CDR2 SVGEGT. After removal of 3 bases from V and 1 base from J, the junction contained 14 bases not matched to a gene.

J is TRBJ2-1 and V is TRBV7-9; 13 positions agree with TRBD2. The CDR3 is 14 residues long. CDR1 and CDR2 from the germline V gene are SEHNR and FQNEAQ (reference sequence). J was trimmed by 7 bases and V by 11 bases; bases with no gene match: 8. This chain's CDR3 is CAGQGLAGVNEQFF. In DNA form, the CDR3 reads TGTGCCGGACAAGGACTAGCGGGAGTAAATGAGCAGTTCTTC.

This chain uses TRBV18 with TRBJ1-4; TRBD1 is a possible D gene (6 bases). The CDR3 length is 16 residues. Trimming took off 3 bases at V and 5 bases at J, with 16 bases between the two ends. Germline V gives CDR1 KGHSH, CDR2 LQKENI. CDR3 nucleotides: TGTGCCAGCTCACCTACCAGACGGGGGGGCAATGAAAAACTGTTTTTT. Translation gives CASSPTRRGGNEKLFF.

The rearrangement joins TRBV24-1 to TRBJ2-7, with 10 nucleotides matching TRBD2. The CDR3 runs to 16 residues. The junction had 6 bases not matched to a gene; V was cut back by 1 base and J by 4 bases. Germline values: CDR1 KGHDR, CDR2 SFDVKD. CDR3 loop: CATSDFIAGGPYEQYF. CDR3 DNA: TGTGCCACCAGTGATTTCATAGCGGGGGGTCCTTACGAGCAGTACTTC.

V is TRBV7-2 and J is TRBJ2-3; the D gene is possibly TRBD2 (6 bases). The CDR3 length is 17 residues. From germline, CDR1 is SGHTA and CDR2 FQGNSA. V gave up 1 base and J gave up 0 bases, with 14 bases separating them. CDR3 coding DNA: TGTGCCAGCAGCTTAGTGGGCGGGACTCTTAGCACAGATACGCAGTATTTT. Protein product: CASSLVGGTLSTDTQYF.

The V and J genes are TRBV5-4 and TRBJ1-6; D may be TRBD1 (5 bases). The V end lost 4 bases, the J end lost 14 bases, and 22 bases lay between the germline ends. This CDR3 comprises 15 residues. CDR1 and CDR2 (germline): SGHNT, YYREEE (reference sequence). The CDR3 is CASSPGLSGIQALHF. The DNA for the CDR3 is TGTGCCAGCAGCCCGGGACTGTCGGGCATTCAGGCCCTCCACTTT.

This chain links TRBV6-5 with TRBJ1-5, with D possibly TRBD1 on 5 matching bases. The CDR3 contains 14 residues. Trimming took off 8 bases at V and 7 bases at J, with 18 bases between the two ends. Germline V CDR1 and CDR2: MNHEY, SVGAGI. The CDR3 sequence: CASDAYGGQQPQHF. DNA for the CDR3: TGTGCCAGCGACGCTTACGGGGGTCAGCAGCCCCAGCATTTT.

The chain couples TRBV23-1 to TRBJ2-7; 10 bases agree with TRBD1. TRBV23-1 is an open reading frame, and its role is uncertain. The CDR3 has 15 amino acids. Germline trimming cut 9 bases from V and 7 bases from J; bases unmatched to any gene: 15. The CDR3 DNA follows: TGCGCCAGTACAGCGGACGGGACAGGGGTAAGTGAGCAGTACTTC. Amino acid sequence: CASTADGTGVSEQYF.

The rearrangement links TRBV7-9 to TRBJ1-5, with 7 bases fitting TRBD1. The CDR3 totals 14 residues. The germline gives CDR1 SEHNR, CDR2 FQNEAQ (reference sequence). With 1 base clipped from V and 4 bases from J, the junction kept 1 base outside the gene matches. In nucleotides, the CDR3 is TGTGCCAGCAGCTTAGACAGGGGAAATCAGCCCCAGCATTTT. Protein product: CASSLDRGNQPQHF.

The chain combines TRBV20-1 with TRBJ1-5; tentative D call: TRBD1 (5 bases). V was cut by 3 bases and J by 6 bases, with 15 bases left in between. Germline lookup yields CDR1 DFQATT and CDR2 SNEGSKA (reference sequence). This CDR3 is built from 14 residues. The CDR3 loop is CSASPGVRAQPQHF. The DNA for the CDR3 is TGCAGTGCTAGTCCGGGGGTGAGGGCTCAGCCCCAGCATTTT.

The gene calls are TRBV7-3 and TRBJ1-2; D is undetermined. CDR1 and CDR2 (germline): SGHTA, FQGTGA. Trimming stripped 5 bases from V and 7 bases from J, with 14 bases between. The CDR3 is made up of 13 amino acids. CDR3 bases: TGTGCCAGCAGCCTAGGCCCCGGATTTGGCTACACCTTC. This gives the protein CASSLGPGFGYTF.

The gene calls are TRBV11-2 and TRBJ2-3, with D perhaps TRBD2 (7 bases). The CDR3 spans 16 residues. CDR1 and CDR2 from the germline V gene are SGHAT and FQNNGV. V gave up 0 bases and J gave up 2 bases, with 12 bases separating them. The CDR3 spells CASSLDPAGHTDTQYF. The CDR3 nucleotides read TGTGCCAGCAGCTTAGATCCAGCGGGACACACAGATACGCAGTATTTT.

The DNA for the CDR3 is TGTGCCATCGGGACAGGGGGCCAAGAGACCCAGTACTTC. Its protein product is CAIGTGGQETQYF. This sequence joins TRBV10-3 and TRBJ2-5; TRBD1 matches 11 bases. The CDR3 is made up of 13 amino acids. Trimming removed 8 bases from V and 1 base from J; junction bases left unmatched: 0. Germline values: CDR1 ENHRY, CDR2 SYGVKD.

The chain carries TRBV19 and TRBJ2-7; TRBD1 matches 11 bases. V was pared by 5 bases and J by 2 bases, with 5 bases of the junction left unmatched. The CDR3 extends over 15 amino acids. Looked up from germline, CDR1 is LNHDA and CDR2 is SQIVND (reference sequence). The CDR3 loop reads CASSAPGQGAYEQYF. The CDR3 DNA reads as TGTGCCAGTAGTGCCCCGGGACAGGGGGCCTACGAGCAGTACTTC.

The gene calls are TRBV7-9 and TRBJ2-7, with TRBD1 matching 7 bases. In germline, CDR1 is SEHNR, CDR2 FQNEAQ (reference sequence). This CDR3 is 15 amino acids long. With 1 base clipped from V and 0 bases from J, the junction kept 3 bases outside the gene matches. The CDR3 is CASSLGGGISYEQYF. CDR3 coding DNA: TGTGCCAGCAGCTTAGGAGGGGGCATCTCCTACGAGCAGTACTTC.

The gene calls are TRBV19 and TRBJ1-2; the match to TRBD1 covers 8 bases. From germline, CDR1 is LNHDA and CDR2 SQIVND (reference sequence). The CDR3 sequence is 15 residues long. V lost 4 bases and J lost 4; bases outside the gene matches: 8. The CDR3 here is CASSKAGGKFYGYTF. In nucleotides, the CDR3 is TGTGCCAGTAGTAAGGCAGGGGGCAAATTCTATGGCTACACCTTC.

The chain combines TRBV2 with TRBJ2-5; TRBD1 matches 9 bases. The CDR3 is 14 residues long. The J segment lost 5 bases and the V segment lost 5 bases, leaving 6 bases of the junction unmatched. Per the germline V gene, CDR1 is SNHLY and CDR2 is FYNNEI. Here the CDR3 reads CASSKDRGRETQYF. The CDR3 bases are TGTGCCAGCAGTAAAGACAGGGGGAGGGAGACCCAGTACTTC.

This sequence joins TRBV5-1 and TRBJ1-2; D is undetermined. V lost 4 bases and J 7 bases, leaving 20 bases between the germline ends. Per the germline V gene, CDR1 is SGHRS and CDR2 is YFSETQ. The CDR3 runs to 15 residues. This CDR3 reads CASSRTTANSGGYTF. The CDR3 nucleotides read TGCGCCAGCAGCAGAACGACCGCAAACTCGGGTGGCTACACCTTC.

This sequence joins TRBV5-1 and TRBJ2-1; possible D gene TRBD1, 6 bases. From germline, CDR1 is SGHRS and CDR2 YFSETQ. V gave up 5 bases and J gave up 0 bases, with 15 bases separating them. This CDR3 has 16 amino acids. This chain's CDR3 is CASSRDQGTSYNEQFF. CDR3 nucleotide sequence: TGCGCCAGCAGTCGAGACCAGGGGACCTCCTACAATGAGCAGTTCTTC.

This clone was found once. The chain combines TRBV7-6 with TRBJ2-7, with a tentative D call TRBD2 (6 bases). Germline CDR1 is SGHVS and CDR2 is FNYEAQ. Trimming took off 5 bases at V and 6 bases at J, with 20 bases between the two ends. The CDR3 totals 15 residues. For the CDR3, the DNA is TGTGCCAGCAGCCTGTACCCGGGGGAAACGTCCGAGCAGTACTTC. This translates into CASSLYPGETSEQYF.

The rearrangement links TRBV4-3 to TRBJ1-1, with D uncertain. The germline V gene encodes CDR1 LGHNA and CDR2 YSLEER. The V end was cut by 2 bases, the J end by 1 base, with 11 bases between. The CDR3 totals 15 residues. CDR3: CASSQSDSQNTEAFF. The CDR3 nucleotides read TGCGCCAGCAGCCAATCAGACTCCCAGAACACTGAAGCTTTCTTT.

This chain connects TRBV28 to TRBJ1-1, with TRBD1 matching 7 bases. The CDR3 covers 15 residues. CDR1 MDHEN and CDR2 SYDVKM come from the germline V gene. With 5 bases clipped from V and 1 base from J, the junction kept 7 bases outside the gene matches. The CDR3 coding sequence is TGTGCCAGCAGTCGTCCCGGGACAGCGAACACTGAAGCTTTCTTT. Encoded protein: CASSRPGTANTEAFF. The full variable domain, rest sourced from reference TRBV28 and TRBJ1-1, is DVKVTQSSRYLVKRTGEKVFLECVQDMDHENMFWYRQDPGLGLRLIYFSYDVKMKEKGDIPEGYSVSREKKERFSLILESASTNQTSMYLCASSRPGTANTEAFFGQGTRLTVV.

V usage is TRBV7-2 and J usage is TRBJ1-1; D is possibly TRBD1 (6 bases). From germline, CDR1 is SGHTA and CDR2 FQGNSA. The CDR3 consists of 17 residues. The germline V and J ends were trimmed by 2 bases and 5 bases, with 21 bases remaining between them. CDR3 region: CASSLRHRAGLGTEAFF. DNA of the CDR3: TGTGCCAGCAGCTTACGGCACAGGGCAGGACTGGGGACTGAAGCTTTCTTT.